The subject of this entry is one TCR beta chain. Its antigen is not identified. The source of the sample is a study of OX40 agonist ivuxolimab in advanced cancers. At the level of the study: Three individuals attained partial responses, comprising one hepatocellular carcinoma case and two cutaneous melanoma cases.

Points from the study as a whole: More expanded clones were seen, on average, in CD8+ T cells than in CD4+.

Sequencing was performed with immunoSEQ multiplex PCR; in TCRdb, only in-frame clones are kept and a portion is missing. In the table there are around 84,000 clones, about nine tenths of which are singletons. V lost 4 bases and J lost 6, with 13 bases in between. The germline V gene encodes CDR1 MNHNS and CDR2 SASEGT. The CDR3 has 14 amino acids. The chain is built from TRBV6-1 and TRBJ2-1, with D possibly matching TRBD1 (6 bases). The TCR was taken from an adult with an advanced solid tumor such as melanoma, head and neck, liver or kidney cancer. Material: CD4+ or CD8+ T cells sorted from blood, obtained in a trial of the OX40 agonist ivuxolimab. The chain's CDR3 is CASSVRQAPNEQFF. The CDR3 DNA follows: TGTGCCAGCAGTGTACGACAGGCTCCCAATGAGCAGTTCTTC.